The T cell receptor (beta chain) described here comes from a study of T cell repertoires in cytomegalovirus infection. Study background: Well-studied HLA-B-restricted epitopes and recently identified HLA-C-restricted epitopes of CMV were both used in the study. From public TCR beta signatures came an indication of both CMV infection and matching HLA type. Whole-study results and caveats: Predominance within the ex vivo response was attributable to HLA-C-restricted CMV-specific TCR beta clonotypes. Individuals carrying CMV plus the relevant HLA were identified by cumulative frequency of public TCR beta families.

This clonotype was recorded at least ten times. The antigen remains undetermined. Each CDR3 protein gets one entry after TCRdb re-called the reads with MiXCR. Here the sample spans 150,000 or so distinct CDR3 sequences, roughly 32% being singletons. This sample comprised CD8+ T cells from cultured PBMCs, obtained from culture after CMV antigen stimulation. The TCR originated in a human donor in good health (CMV status not recorded). Some clones in this sample may be carry-over from other donors' samples.

The CDR3 DNA follows: TGTGCCAGCAGCTTAGTGGGGTACCCGGGATGGGAGACCCAGTACTTC. Translation: CASSLVGYPGWETQYF. The chain uses TRBV7-6 and TRBJ2-5, with D perhaps matching TRBD2 (5 bases). Trimming took off 1 base at V and 5 bases at J, with 17 bases between the two ends. This CDR3 is built from 16 residues. Germline assignment: CDR1 SGHVS and CDR2 FNYEAQ.